This T cell receptor beta chain was captured by sequencing in a study of cytomegalovirus exposure and HLA in healthy donors. The data were produced by immunoSEQ multiplex PCR, yet TCRdb's version contains in-frame clones alone and is incomplete. Among about 88,000 clones listed, about 96% were seen once. This clone was detected once. This CDR3 comprises 15 residues. With 2 bases clipped from V and 5 bases from J, the junction kept 7 bases outside the gene matches. Germline assignment: CDR1 MNHNY and CDR2 SVGAGI (reference sequence). The chain carries TRBV6-6 and TRBJ2-3; 7 bases line up with TRBD2. Sequencing was done on a sample of PBMCs. The receptor comes from a man younger than 35 in good health and CMV-seronegative. CDR3 in amino acids: CASSYVAGAEDTQYF. As DNA, the CDR3 is TGTGCCAGCAGTTACGTTGCGGGAGCGGAAGATACGCAGTATTTT.